A selection of T cell receptor beta chains follows, all from one sample in a study of shared clonotypes between healthy human individuals. This table comes from immunoSEQ multiplex PCR, and its TCRdb copy is limited to in-frame clones, with some not included. This table has about 2.1 million clones, just over 90% appearing once. The sample consisted of naive CD8+ T cells from PBMCs. These receptors were collected from a man aged 18-30 years in good health. Some clones in this sample may be carry-over from other donors' samples. Both conserved end residues are part of each CDR3. The D gene is left open where the match is weak. Only part of the rows carry a size: once, few, many, or a class if the clone is expanded.

d_call j_call clone_size cdr3_length v_call cdr3_nt cdr3_aa
NA TRBJ2-7 once 12 TRBV10-2 TGCGCCAGCTTTGAGGGACCGGGCGAGCAGTACTTC CASFEGPGEQYF
TRBD1 TRBJ1-2 NA 13 TRBV7-2 TGTGCCAGCAGCTTCGGGACAGGCCATGGCTACACCTTC CASSFGTGHGYTF
TRBD1 TRBJ1-5 NA 15 TRBV13 TGTGCCAGCAGCTCAAACCGGGACAGGGGTTCCCCCCAGCATTTT CASSSNRDRGSPQHF
TRBD2 TRBJ2-3 once 16 TRBV15 TGTGCCACCAGCAGAGGGCTAGCGGTCACCACAGATACGCAGTATTTT CATSRGLAVTTDTQYF
NA TRBJ2-7 NA 13 TRBV5-6 TGTGCCAGCAGCGGTACGTGGGGCTACGAGCAGTACTTC CASSGTWGYEQYF
TRBD1 TRBJ2-3 NA 17 TRBV7-3 TGTGCCAGCAGTTTACGTTTGACAGGGGGAATCACAGATACGCAGTATTTT CASSLRLTGGITDTQYF
NA TRBJ1-6 NA 13 TRBV28 TGTGCCAGTAGAGAGATCAGCGGCTCACCCCTCCACTTT CASREISGSPLHF
NA TRBJ1-2 NA 18 TRBV27 TGTGCCAGCATTAGCTCAGGGAGTGGGCCCCGTCTAACTAATGGCTACACCTTC CASISSGSGPRLTNGYTF
NA TRBJ2-7 NA 16 TRBV6-1 TGTGCCAGCAGTGAATGGTCAGGGTCCCCCTCCTACGAGCAGTACTTC CASSEWSGSPSYEQYF
NA TRBJ2-7 NA 15 TRBV27 TGTGCCAGCAGTTCCCCAGGGAGGGGGCTTCGGGAGCAGTACTTC CASSSPGRGLREQYF
NA TRBJ1-1 NA 13 TRBV5-8 TGTGCCAGCAGCTTGTGGGTGAACACTGAAGCTTTCTTT CASSLWVNTEAFF
NA TRBJ2-6 NA 15 TRBV19 TGTGCCAGTAGTAGTTACCGCTCTGGGGCCAACGTCCTGACTTTC CASSSYRSGANVLTF
NA TRBJ2-7 NA 13 TRBV4-1 TGCGCCAGCAGCCAAGTGGTCGGCATCGAGCAGTACTTC CASSQVVGIEQYF
TRBD1 TRBJ1-2 once 12 TRBV5-4 TGTGCCAGCAGCTCAGGGACAGGGGAAAACACCTTC CASSSGTGENTF
NA TRBJ1-1 once 15 TRBV10-3 TGTGCCATCAGTGAGTCTTCTTCCCGAAACACTGAAGCTTTCTTT CAISESSSRNTEAFF
NA TRBJ1-1 NA 15 TRBV12-5 TGTGCTAGTGGTCCCGGGACAATGGGGAACACTGAAGCTTTCTTT CASGPGTMGNTEAFF
NA TRBJ2-7 NA 13 TRBV7-9 TGTGCCAGCAGCCCCCCTCGGACCTACGAGCAGTACTTC CASSPPRTYEQYF
NA TRBJ1-5 NA 14 TRBV11-2 TGTGCCAGCAGCTCCGCTTATAGCAATCAGCCCCAGCATTTT CASSSAYSNQPQHF
NA TRBJ2-2 NA 15 TRBV27 TGTGCCAGCAGAATATCGGGAGAGGGCACCGGGGAGCTGTTTTTT CASRISGEGTGELFF
NA TRBJ2-3 NA 14 TRBV11-1 TGTGCCAGCAGCTTAGAGGGTTATCCAGATACGCAGTATTTT CASSLEGYPDTQYF